These 14 T cell receptor beta chains came from one sample sequenced in a study of shared clonotypes between healthy human individuals. The naive CD8 population came from CD45RO-negative cells selected for CCR7, without terminally differentiated effector memory CD45RA+ cells. TCRdb keeps only in-frame clones here, not all; method: immunoSEQ multiplex PCR. The data hold millions of clones, with approximately 94% observed a single time. Sequencing was done on a sample of naive CD8+ T cells sorted from blood. The receptors here all came from a man aged 18 to 29 in good health.

The chain links TRBV10-2 to TRBJ2-7, with TRBD2 matching 7 bases. The ends lost 4 bases at V and 6 bases at J; junction bases unmatched: 9. Germline CDR1 is WSHSY and CDR2 is SAAADI. This CDR3 comprises 14 residues. The CDR3 DNA sequence: TGCGCCAGCAGTGTCGGCGGGAGTTCTTTCGAGCAGTACTTC. It specifies CASSVGGSSFEQYF.

The gene calls are TRBV5-4 and TRBJ2-5; 7 bases fit TRBD2. The CDR3 sequence is 15 residues long. The germline CDR1 and CDR2 sequences are SGHNT and YYREEE (reference sequence). Trimming at V came to 4 bases and at J to 4 bases, leaving 10 bases not matched to a gene. The CDR3 sequence is CASSGGRGRGETQYF. As DNA, the CDR3 is TGTGCCAGCAGCGGCGGACGGGGGAGGGGAGAGACCCAGTACTTC. The full variable domain, completed using reference TRBV5-4 and TRBJ2-5, is ETGVTQSPTHLIKTRGQQVTLRCSSQSGHNTVSWYQQALGQGPQFIFQYYREEENGRGNFPPRFSGLQFPNYSSELNVNALELDDSALYLCASSGGRGRGETQYFGPGTRLLVL.

CDR3 in amino acids: CATSRDGVSNTGELFF. Here the CDR3 DNA reads TGTGCCACCAGCAGAGATGGGGTTTCGAACACCGGGGAGCTGTTTTTT. The chain uses TRBV15 and TRBJ2-2, with D unresolved. This CDR3 contains 16 residues. V lost 0 bases and J lost 0, with 8 bases in between. CDR1 is LNHNV and CDR2 is YYDKDF in the germline V gene (reference sequence).

This clone was observed a handful of times. The gene calls are TRBV7-9 and TRBJ1-6, with D unclear. The V and J ends lost 1 base and 14 bases respectively, with 12 bases between them. CDR3 size: 13 residues. Germline lookup yields CDR1 SEHNR and CDR2 FQNEAQ (reference sequence). CDR3 DNA sequence: TGTGCCAGCAGCTTAGAGGTGGAGCTGGCCCTCCACTTT. As protein: CASSLEVELALHF.

About this clone: The sample contains more than one DNA sequence encoding this CDR3. This chain uses TRBV6-1 with TRBJ2-2; no clear D gene. The germline V gene encodes CDR1 MNHNS and CDR2 SASEGT. Between the trimmed V and J ends, which lost 6 bases and 6 bases, there was a span of 8 bases. The CDR3 is 12 amino acids. CDR3 coding DNA: TGTGCCAGCAGCGACCCTGCCGGGGAGCTGTTTTTT. This translates into CASSDPAGELFF.

V and J are TRBV4-1 and TRBJ2-1, with 7 bases aligning to TRBD2. The germline gives CDR1 MGHRA, CDR2 YSYEKL. V gave up 0 bases and J gave up 13 bases; unmatched junction bases: 18. The CDR3 runs 17 residues. CDR3: CASSQDRLPGPREPQFF. CDR3 sequence (DNA): TGCGCCAGCAGCCAAGACCGGCTACCGGGACCGCGGGAGCCTCAGTTCTTC.

The chain joins TRBV27 to TRBJ2-7; the match to TRBD2 covers 8 bases. Germline CDR1 and CDR2: MNHEY and SMNVEV (reference sequence). CDR3 length equals 16 residues. Unmatched junction bases numbered 12, after V lost 5 bases and J lost 3 bases. CDR3 in amino acids: CASSHQIIAGNYEQYF. The CDR3 DNA sequence: TGTGCCAGCAGTCACCAGATAATAGCGGGGAACTACGAGCAGTACTTC.

The chain is built from TRBV2 and TRBJ1-4, with D unclear. The germline gives CDR1 SNHLY, CDR2 FYNNEI. V lost 7 bases, J lost 8 bases, and 20 bases lay in between. CDR3 size: 15 residues. The CDR3 coding sequence is TGTGCCAGCATCGCAATGGTCCCAGGAGGCGAAAAACTGTTTTTT. Translating gives CASIAMVPGGEKLFF.

This clone was counted a few times. The chain combines TRBV5-6 with TRBJ2-7; D is undetermined. V was pared by 1 base and J by 4 bases, with 6 bases between. Germline V gene lookup returns CDR1 SGHDT and CDR2 YYEEEE. The CDR3 is 12 residues long. CDR3: CASSLTEYEQYF. As DNA, the CDR3 is TGTGCCAGCAGCTTGACAGAATACGAGCAGTACTTC.

This clone was seen only a few times. V gene TRBV5-1 combines with J gene TRBJ2-7; D remains ambiguous. Trimming took 0 bases from V and 2 from J, leaving 9 bases between them. The CDR3 extends over 14 amino acids. The germline V gene has CDR1 SGHRS and CDR2 YFSETQ. In nucleotides, the CDR3 is TGCGCCAGCAGCTTGGAAGCCAGTCCCTACGAGCAGTACTTC. It encodes CASSLEASPYEQYF.

This chain uses TRBV27 with TRBJ2-7; 10 bases align to TRBD1. Germline loops: CDR1 MNHEY, CDR2 SMNVEV (reference sequence). The CDR3 length is 16 residues. With 6 bases clipped from V and 4 bases from J, the junction kept 12 bases outside the gene matches. The CDR3 sequence is CASSPTLTGGAYEQYF. The CDR3 DNA is TGTGCCAGCAGCCCGACCCTGACAGGGGGCGCGTACGAGCAGTACTTC.

The V gene is TRBV9, the J gene TRBJ1-1; tentative D call: TRBD1 (6 bases). Germline assignment: CDR1 SGDLS and CDR2 YYNGEE. V shed 1 base and J shed 1 base, with 11 bases lying between them. This CDR3 comprises 15 residues. In DNA, the CDR3 is TGTGCCAGCAGCGTAATGGGGACACCGAACACTGAAGCTTTCTTT. This sequence encodes CASSVMGTPNTEAFF.

This clone was found once. This same CDR3 is encoded by further DNA sequences in the sample. The chain employs TRBV28 and TRBJ2-1, with TRBD2 matching 14 bases. Germline assignment: CDR1 MDHEN and CDR2 SYDVKM. V was pared by 5 bases and J by 7 bases, with 7 bases of the junction left unmatched. The CDR3 covers 16 residues. CDR3: CASSLPTSGGDNEQFF. For the CDR3, the DNA is TGTGCCAGCAGTCTCCCGACTAGCGGGGGGGATAATGAGCAGTTCTTC.

The rearrangement links TRBV19 to TRBJ2-7; 10 bases line up with TRBD1. The CDR3 sequence is 15 residues long. V trimming: 5 bases; J trimming: 3 bases; junction bases outside the gene matches: 7. Germline CDR1 LNHDA, CDR2 SQIVND (reference sequence). CDR3 sequence (DNA): TGTGCCAGTAGTTACCGGGACAGGGGACACTACGAGCAGTACTTC. Its translation: CASSYRDRGHYEQYF. The full variable domain, in which reference TRBV19 and TRBJ2-7 provide the parts outside the CDR3, is DGGITQSPKYLFRKEGQNVTLSCEQNLNHDAMYWYRQDPGQGLRLIYYSQIVNDFQKGDIAEGYSVSREKKESFPLTVTSAQKNPTAFYLCASSYRDRGHYEQYFGPGTRLTVT.